This T cell receptor beta chain was retrieved from a study of cytomegalovirus exposure and HLA in healthy donors. Study details: A prior study identified 117 million unique TCR beta sequences from about 179 million T cells.

A multiplex PCR was run with 60 Vbeta primers and 13 Jbeta primers. Measured with immunoSEQ multiplex PCR; TCRdb has only the in-frame clones, and not every one. The sample consists of roughly 200,000 clones, roughly 13% of them appearing once. J was trimmed by 0 bases and V by 5 bases; bases with no gene match: 5. Germline-derived CDR1 and CDR2 are MNHNY and SVGAGI (reference sequence). The CDR3 extends over 15 amino acids. The sequence was obtained from a man aged 50-60 years in good health and CMV-seropositive. Input material: PBMCs. The J gene is TRBJ2-3, the V gene TRBV6-6; 7 bases fit TRBD1. This CDR3 reads CASSGQVSSTDTQYF. The CDR3 nucleotides read TGTGCCAGCAGTGGACAGGTTTCTAGCACAGATACGCAGTATTTT.